The TCR beta chain described here comes from a study of cytomegalovirus exposure and HLA in healthy donors. Trimming pared 5 bases from V and 2 bases from J, leaving 12 bases between. The CDR3 has 15 residues. Per the germline V gene, CDR1 is SGHTA and CDR2 is FQGTGA. The PCR ran on 60 Vbeta and 13 Jbeta primers. The assay was immunoSEQ multiplex PCR, and TCRdb's table has in-frame clones only and misses some. This sample yields about 200,000 clones, of which roughly 79% are seen a single time; around 1.8% belongs to the top ten. What was sequenced was PBMCs. The V call is TRBV7-3, the J call TRBJ2-2, with D hard to call. The receptor was derived from a man aged 18 to 30 in good health and CMV-seronegative. CDR3 bases: TGTGCCAGCAGCCCCTCGAGGCCTAACACCGGGGAGCTGTTTTTT. It is translated as CASSPSRPNTGELFF.